The 10 T cell receptor beta chains given below trace back to one sample, sequenced in a study of blood T cell repertoires in COVID-19. Clones were sequenced by immunoSEQ multiplex PCR, and TCRdb holds only the in-frame ones, with some missing. The sample holds around 200,000 clones, 70% to 90% seen once. Sequencing was performed on peripheral blood. These TCRs come from a human donor with active or convalescent COVID-19. The donor label of this sample is uncertain.

The rearrangement joins TRBV4-2 to TRBJ1-3; possibly TRBD1 for D (6 bases). The CDR3 sequence is 17 residues long. Per the germline V gene, CDR1 is LGHNA and CDR2 is YNFKEQ. V was clipped by 3 bases and J by 3 bases, with 18 bases between them. The CDR3 nucleotides are TGTGCCAGCAGCCACGCTGACAGGTCTGGAGTTGGAAACACCATATATTTT. Protein sequence: CASSHADRSGVGNTIYF.

This clone turned up a few times. The genes are TRBV2 and TRBJ1-5; TRBD1 agrees at 8 bases. This CDR3 comprises 15 residues. Germline V gene sequence: CDR1 SNHLY, CDR2 FYNNEI. Germline trimming cut 6 bases from V and 6 bases from J; bases unmatched to any gene: 10. CDR3 coding DNA: TGTGCCAGCAGCTTGGACAGGGATTTATTTCAGCCCCAGCATTTT. It yields the protein CASSLDRDLFQPQHF.

The rearrangement links TRBV4-2 to TRBJ1-1; TRBD1 aligns across 7 bases. V was pared by 0 bases and J by 7 bases, with 8 bases of the junction left unmatched. Per germline, CDR1 LGHNA and CDR2 YNFKEQ. The CDR3 length is 15 residues. The CDR3 sequence: CASSQDLQQGFEAFF. In DNA, the CDR3 is TGTGCCAGCAGCCAAGACCTGCAACAGGGGTTTGAAGCTTTCTTT.

The chain combines TRBV7-9 with TRBJ2-2; D may be TRBD2 (6 bases). Germline V gives CDR1 SEHNR, CDR2 FQNEAQ (reference sequence). V was trimmed by 5 bases and J by 0 bases, leaving 16 bases between them. The CDR3 covers 17 residues. DNA for the CDR3: TGTGCCAGCAGCCTAAAGGGGAGCGGGTCGAACACCGGGGAGCTGTTTTTT. Protein product: CASSLKGSGSNTGELFF.

The chain carries TRBV15 and TRBJ2-3, with D perhaps matching TRBD2 (5 bases). CDR1 and CDR2 from the germline V gene are LNHNV and YYDKDF (reference sequence). This CDR3 has 17 amino acids. Between the trimmed V and J ends, which lost 3 bases and 0 bases, there was a span of 16 bases. CDR3 protein: CATSSPRRGTSTDTQYF. CDR3 nucleotide sequence: TGTGCCACCAGCAGTCCAAGACGGGGAACTAGCACAGATACGCAGTATTTT.

This chain connects TRBV6-1 to TRBJ1-2, with D perhaps matching TRBD1 (6 bases). Trimming pared 2 bases from V and 8 bases from J, leaving 12 bases between. CDR3 length equals 13 residues. Germline-derived CDR1 and CDR2 are MNHNS and SASEGT. Here the CDR3 reads CASSETDDRGYTF. CDR3 bases: TGTGCCAGCAGTGAAACTGACGACAGGGGCTACACCTTC.

A word on this clone: The same CDR3 also results from other DNA sequences found in this sample. The chain combines TRBV7-3 with TRBJ2-5; TRBD1 matches at 8 bases. Trimming took 3 bases from V and 4 from J; bases not matched to a gene: 1. This CDR3 spans 13 amino acids. CDR1 SGHTA and CDR2 FQGTGA come from the germline V gene. This chain's CDR3 is CASSFDRGETQYF. CDR3 nucleotide sequence: TGTGCCAGCAGCTTTGACAGGGGAGAGACCCAGTACTTC.

This clone was counted many times. This sample also contains other DNA sequences that code for the same CDR3. This chain links TRBV5-1 with TRBJ1-6; 12 bases line up with TRBD1. The trim removed 0 bases at V and 7 bases at J, leaving 5 bases unmatched. This CDR3 contains 17 residues. Germline CDR1 SGHRS, CDR2 YFSETQ. In nucleotides, the CDR3 is TGCGCCAGCAGCTTGGCCGGGACAGGGGGCAGAAATTCACCCCTCCACTTT. It encodes CASSLAGTGGRNSPLHF.

The chain couples TRBV18 to TRBJ2-5; 14 nucleotides align to TRBD2. V shed 3 bases and J 0 bases; nucleotides not matched to a gene: 6. Looked up from germline, CDR1 is KGHSH and CDR2 is LQKENI. The CDR3 length is 18 residues. The CDR3 sequence: CASSPGLAGDRYQETQYF. CDR3 DNA: TGTGCCAGCTCACCGGGACTAGCGGGGGATCGGTACCAAGAGACCCAGTACTTC.

The chain recombines TRBV3-1 (or the pseudogene TRBV3-2) with TRBJ2-5; D gene ambiguous. This CDR3 spans 15 amino acids. V was pared by 1 base and J by 4 bases, with 13 bases between. Germline CDR1 is LGHDT and CDR2 is YNNKEL (reference sequence). The CDR3 DNA reads TGTGCCAGCAGCCAAGTGCTTCTCTCCGGAGAGACCCAGTACTTC. This codes for CASSQVLLSGETQYF.